A selection of T cell receptor beta chains follows, all from one sample in a study of CD4 T cells in relation to SARS-CoV-2 and coronaviruses. Clones were sequenced by immunoSEQ multiplex PCR, and TCRdb holds only the in-frame ones, with some missing. The sample lists around 35,000 clones; 80% to 90% were seen once. The sequenced sample was memory CD4+ T cells from PBMCs. Source of these receptors: an adult with COVID-19. The CDR3 runs from the conserved cysteine through the conserved F or W. A D gene is named only where the DNA matches it firmly. Rows give clone size only sometimes, using once, few, many, or a class for an expanded clone.

v_call	cdr3_length	d_call	j_call	clone_size	cdr3_nt	cdr3_aa
TRBV6-5	14	.	TRBJ2-7	.	TGTGCCAGCAGTTTAAAGCGGGCTTCTGTACGGCAGTACTTC	CASSLKRASVRQYF
TRBV18	15	.	TRBJ1-1	.	TGTGCCAGCTCGCATTCAGGGTGGGCGAACACTGAAGCTTTCTTT	CASSHSGWANTEAFF
TRBV6-6	13	.	TRBJ1-2	.	TGTGCCAGCAGTCGGGACAATAACTATGGCTACACCTTC	CASSRDNNYGYTF
TRBV28	13	.	TRBJ1-1	.	TGTGCCAGCCTCCCCGGTCGGAACACTGAAGCTTTCTTT	CASLPGRNTEAFF
TRBV30	13	TRBD2	TRBJ2-7	.	TGTGCCGCGGGACTAGCGGGATTGTACGAGCAGTACTTC	CAAGLAGLYEQYF
TRBV2	15	TRBD2	TRBJ2-7	.	TGTGCCAGCAGCCCCGGGGTAGCGGGACCCTACGAGCAGTACTTC	CASSPGVAGPYEQYF
TRBV10-2	17	.	TRBJ1-6	.	TGCGCCAGCAGTCTTACGATAGGACACGACGTTGGTTCACCCCTCCACTTT	CASSLTIGHDVGSPLHF
TRBV7-8	11	.	TRBJ2-3	.	TGTGCCAGCAGCCTCACAGATACGCAGTATTTT	CASSLTDTQYF
TRBV3-1/TRBV3-2	15	.	TRBJ2-3	.	TGTGCCAGCACGGGTGGGACAGCGGGAGACGATACGCAGTATTTT	CASTGGTAGDDTQYF
TRBV16	15	.	TRBJ1-4	.	TGTGCCAGCAGCCAAACCGGGTCATCGAATGAAAAACTGTTTTTT	CASSQTGSSNEKLFF
TRBV5-1	15	.	TRBJ2-5	few	TGCGCCAGCAGCGGCCAGGAGGGGCACCGGGGGACCCAGTACTTC	CASSGQEGHRGTQYF
TRBV9	15	TRBD2	TRBJ2-1	few	TGTGCCAGCAGCGTGGGGACTAGCGTTTACAATGAGCAGTTCTTC	CASSVGTSVYNEQFF
TRBV11-2	16	TRBD2	TRBJ2-1	once	TGTGCCAGCAGCACTAGGACTAGCGGATACTACAATGAGCAGTTCTTC	CASSTRTSGYYNEQFF
TRBV3-1/TRBV3-2	14	.	TRBJ1-2	.	TGTGCCAGCAGCCAAGAGACGGGGCAGAATGGCTACACCTTC	CASSQETGQNGYTF
TRBV6-4	13	.	TRBJ2-2	.	TGTGCCAGCAGTGACGTTTCCACCGGGGAGCTGTTTTTT	CASSDVSTGELFF
TRBV6-1	19	.	TRBJ1-4	.	TGTGCCAGCAGTGACCCCCCCCCTGAAGGCAGGGTTAGTGGTGAAAAACTGTTTTTT	CASSDPPPEGRVSGEKLFF
TRBV21-1	17	.	TRBJ2-5	.	TGTGCCAGCAGTAAAGAACGGGAGGGGACCGTCCGGGAGACCCAGTACTTC	CASSKEREGTVRETQYF
TRBV10-3	13	.	TRBJ1-6	.	TGTGCCATCAGTGGATATCCTCAGGGTAACCTCCACTTT	CAISGYPQGNLHF
TRBV11-2	16	.	TRBJ2-2	.	TGTGCCAGCAAAAGGGGGGGATTGGTAAACACCGGGGAGCTGTTTTTT	CASKRGGLVNTGELFF
TRBV27	13	.	TRBJ1-2	.	TGTGCCAGCAGTTTATCAGGCGGCTATGGCTACACCTTC	CASSLSGGYGYTF
TRBV6-2/TRBV6-3	19	TRBD2	TRBJ2-1	.	TGTGCCAGCAGTTACTTTACGAGCGGGGTGGGTCTCTCCTACAATGAGCAGTTCTTC	CASSYFTSGVGLSYNEQFF
TRBV3-1/TRBV3-2	18	.	TRBJ2-3	.	TGTGCCAGCAGCCAAGCTATATTGGAGGGCGGGTACACAGATACGCAGTATTTT	CASSQAILEGGYTDTQYF
TRBV9	16	TRBD2	TRBJ2-2	.	TGTGCCAGCAGCGTAGGCCTAGCGGGAAACACCGGGGAGCTGTTTTTT	CASSVGLAGNTGELFF
TRBV19	16	.	TRBJ2-2	.	TGTGCCAGTAGTCCTTGGACTACCCATAACACCGGGGAGCTGTTTTTT	CASSPWTTHNTGELFF
TRBV27	18	.	TRBJ2-2	.	TGTGCCAGCAGTTCACTAAAATCCGGGACACGGAGGTTACGGGAGCTGTTTTTT	CASSSLKSGTRRLRELFF
TRBV28	19	.	TRBJ1-5	.	TGTGCCAGCAGCCAACCTCCGGGACCAAAAACGTATAGCAATCAGCCCCAGCATTTT	CASSQPPGPKTYSNQPQHF
TRBV28	16	TRBD2	TRBJ2-5	.	TGTGCCAGCAGTTTAGGGGACGGCGGGAGAAGAGAGACCCAGTACTTC	CASSLGDGGRRETQYF
TRBV5-6	15	TRBD1	TRBJ2-7	few	TGTGCCAGCAGCCCTGATATGGGACAGGGGTACGAGCAGTACTTC	CASSPDMGQGYEQYF
TRBV7-3	15	TRBD2	TRBJ2-1	.	TGTGCCAGCAGCTTAGTGGGACTAGCGGGAAATGAGCAGTTCTTC	CASSLVGLAGNEQFF
TRBV7-9	15	.	TRBJ1-1	.	TGTGCCAGCAGCTTAAGGCTCGGCAGGAACACTGAAGCTTTCTTT	CASSLRLGRNTEAFF
TRBV15	14	.	TRBJ2-2	.	TGTGCCACCAGCAGAGATCCCCTACCCGGGGAGCTGTTTTTT	CATSRDPLPGELFF
TRBV10-3	20	TRBD2	TRBJ2-5	few	TGTGCCATCAGTGAGCCAAAGGGACTAGTGAGTCCCAAAGAGGGAGAGACCCAGTACTTC	CAISEPKGLVSPKEGETQYF
TRBV14	16	TRBD2	TRBJ2-1	.	TGTGCCAGCAGCCGAATGGGAGGGCCAAGGTACAATGAGCAGTTCTTC	CASSRMGGPRYNEQFF
TRBV3-1/TRBV3-2	14	.	TRBJ2-1	.	TGTGCCAGCAGCGAAGATGCCTCCGGCGGTGAGCAGTTCTTC	CASSEDASGGEQFF
TRBV7-2	15	.	TRBJ2-1	.	TGTGCCAGCAGCTTAGGTCCGGGCTCCTACAATGAGCAGTTCTTC	CASSLGPGSYNEQFF
TRBV5-4	14	TRBD2	TRBJ2-7	.	TGTGCCAGCAGCTTGTTTCTAGCGGGAGACGAGCAGTACTTC	CASSLFLAGDEQYF